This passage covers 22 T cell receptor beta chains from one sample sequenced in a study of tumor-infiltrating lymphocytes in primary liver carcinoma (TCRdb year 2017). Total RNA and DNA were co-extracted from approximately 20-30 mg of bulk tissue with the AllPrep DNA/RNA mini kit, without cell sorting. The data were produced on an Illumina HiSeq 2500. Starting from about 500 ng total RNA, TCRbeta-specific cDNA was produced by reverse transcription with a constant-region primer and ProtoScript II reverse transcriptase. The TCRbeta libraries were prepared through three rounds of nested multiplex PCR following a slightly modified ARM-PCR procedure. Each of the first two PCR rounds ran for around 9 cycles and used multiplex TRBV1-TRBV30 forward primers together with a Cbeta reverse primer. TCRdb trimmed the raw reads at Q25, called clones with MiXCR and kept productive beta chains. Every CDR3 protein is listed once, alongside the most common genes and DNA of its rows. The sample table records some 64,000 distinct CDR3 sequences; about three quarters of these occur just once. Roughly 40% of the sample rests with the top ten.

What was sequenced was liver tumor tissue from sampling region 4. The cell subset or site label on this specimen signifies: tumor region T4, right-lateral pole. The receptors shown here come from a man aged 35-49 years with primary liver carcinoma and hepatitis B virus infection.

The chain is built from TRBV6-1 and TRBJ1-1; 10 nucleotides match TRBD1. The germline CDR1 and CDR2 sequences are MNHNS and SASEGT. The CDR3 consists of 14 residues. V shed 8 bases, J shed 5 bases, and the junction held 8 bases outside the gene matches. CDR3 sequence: CASRRQGAMTEAFF. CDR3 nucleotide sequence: TGTGCCAGCCGAAGACAGGGGGCTATGACTGAAGCTTTCTTT.

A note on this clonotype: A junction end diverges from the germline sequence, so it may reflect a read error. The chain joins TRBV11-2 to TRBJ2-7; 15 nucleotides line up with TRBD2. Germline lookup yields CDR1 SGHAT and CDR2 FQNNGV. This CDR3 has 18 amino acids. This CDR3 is CVSSLSVGLAGGGYVQYF. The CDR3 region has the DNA TGTGTCAGCAGCTTATCCGTTGGACTAGCGGGAGGGGGGTACGTGCAGTACTTC.

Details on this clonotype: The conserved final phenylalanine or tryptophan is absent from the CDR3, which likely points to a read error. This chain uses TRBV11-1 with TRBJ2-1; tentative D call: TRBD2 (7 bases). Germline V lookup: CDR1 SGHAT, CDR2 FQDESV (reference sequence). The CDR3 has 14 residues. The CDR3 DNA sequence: TGTGCCAACAGCTTGGGAGGGGGAGCCAATGAGCAGTTCTGC. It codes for CANSLGGGANEQFC.

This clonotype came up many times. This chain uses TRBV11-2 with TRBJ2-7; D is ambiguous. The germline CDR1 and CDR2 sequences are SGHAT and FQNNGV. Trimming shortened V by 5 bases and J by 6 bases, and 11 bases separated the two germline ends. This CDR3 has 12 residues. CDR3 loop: CASSLLWGEQYF. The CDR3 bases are TGTGCCAGCAGCCTCTTGTGGGGCGAGCAGTACTTC.

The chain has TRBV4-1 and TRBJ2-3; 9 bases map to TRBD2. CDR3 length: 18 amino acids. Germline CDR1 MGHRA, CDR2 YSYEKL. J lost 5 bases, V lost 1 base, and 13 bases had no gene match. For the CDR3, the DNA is TGCGCCAGCAGCCAAGTGTTATTGATAGCGGGAGCCCTAGATACGCAGTATTTT. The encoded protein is CASSQVLLIAGALDTQYF.

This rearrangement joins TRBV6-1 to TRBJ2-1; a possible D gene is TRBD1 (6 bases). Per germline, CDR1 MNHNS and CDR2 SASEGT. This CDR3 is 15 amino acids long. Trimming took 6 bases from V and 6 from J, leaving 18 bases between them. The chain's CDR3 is CASRLNFDRTNEQFF. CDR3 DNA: TGTGCCAGCAGGCTGAACTTTGACAGGACCAATGAGCAGTTCTTC.

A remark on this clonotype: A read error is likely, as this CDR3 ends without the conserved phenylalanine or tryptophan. The CDR3 reads CASSQGTGRNSSLHS. In DNA, the CDR3 is TGTGCCAGCAGTCAAGGGACAGGGAGAAATTCATCCCTCCACTCT. The rearrangement links TRBV6-6 to TRBJ1-6, with 9 bases that match TRBD1. The CDR3 covers 15 residues. CDR1 and CDR2 (germline): MNHNY, SVGAGI (reference sequence).

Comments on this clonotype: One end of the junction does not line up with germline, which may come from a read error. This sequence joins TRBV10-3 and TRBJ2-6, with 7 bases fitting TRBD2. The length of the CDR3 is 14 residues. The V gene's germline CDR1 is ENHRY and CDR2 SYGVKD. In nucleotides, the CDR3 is TGTGCCGCTCGGGGGGAAACTGGGACCAACGTCCTGACTTTC. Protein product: CAARGETGTNVLTF.

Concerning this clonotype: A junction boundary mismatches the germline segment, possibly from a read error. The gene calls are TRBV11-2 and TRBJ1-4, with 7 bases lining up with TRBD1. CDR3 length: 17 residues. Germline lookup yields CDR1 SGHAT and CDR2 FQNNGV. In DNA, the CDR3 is TGTGCCAGCGGCTTAGAACGGACAGGTGGCAGTAATGAAAAACTGTTTTTT. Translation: CASGLERTGGSNEKLFF. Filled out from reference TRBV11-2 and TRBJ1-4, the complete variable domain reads EAGVAQSPRYKIIEKRQSVAFWCNPISGHATLYWYQQILGQGPKLLIQFQNNGVVDDSQLPKDRFSAERLKGVDSTLKIQPAKLEDSAVYLCASGLERTGGSNEKLFFGSGTQLSVL.

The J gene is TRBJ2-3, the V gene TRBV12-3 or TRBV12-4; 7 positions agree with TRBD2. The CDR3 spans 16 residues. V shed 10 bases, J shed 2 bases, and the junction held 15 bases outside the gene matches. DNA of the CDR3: TGTGCCATCACCTCGGGGAGGAGCGGGGACACAGATACGCAGTATTTT. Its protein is CAITSGRSGDTDTQYF.

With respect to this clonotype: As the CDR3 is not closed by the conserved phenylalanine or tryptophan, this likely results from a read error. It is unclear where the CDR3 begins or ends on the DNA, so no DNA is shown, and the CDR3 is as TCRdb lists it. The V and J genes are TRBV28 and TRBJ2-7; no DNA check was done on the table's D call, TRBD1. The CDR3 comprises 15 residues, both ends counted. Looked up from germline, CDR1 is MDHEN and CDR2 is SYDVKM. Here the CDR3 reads CASSGGGQGTYEQYL.

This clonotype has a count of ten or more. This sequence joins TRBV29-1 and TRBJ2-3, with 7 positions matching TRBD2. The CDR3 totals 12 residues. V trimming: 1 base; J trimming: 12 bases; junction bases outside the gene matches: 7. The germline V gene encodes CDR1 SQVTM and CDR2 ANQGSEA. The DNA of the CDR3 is TGCAGCGTTGAAGGCCCGGGGGGTACACAGTATTTT. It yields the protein CSVEGPGGTQYF.

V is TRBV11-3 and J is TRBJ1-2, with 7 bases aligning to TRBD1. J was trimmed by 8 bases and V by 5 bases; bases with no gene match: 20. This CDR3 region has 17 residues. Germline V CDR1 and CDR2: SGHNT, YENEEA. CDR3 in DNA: TGTGCCAGCAGCCCAACGGGACAGTTCTCATCCCACTCCGGCTACACCTTC. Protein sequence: CASSPTGQFSSHSGYTF.

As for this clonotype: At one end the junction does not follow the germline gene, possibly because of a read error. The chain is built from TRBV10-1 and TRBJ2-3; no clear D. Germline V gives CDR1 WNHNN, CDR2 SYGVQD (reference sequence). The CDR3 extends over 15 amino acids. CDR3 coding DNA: TGCACCAGCAACCAACTGGTGCCTGGGGCAGATACGCAGTATTTT. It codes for CTSNQLVPGADTQYF.

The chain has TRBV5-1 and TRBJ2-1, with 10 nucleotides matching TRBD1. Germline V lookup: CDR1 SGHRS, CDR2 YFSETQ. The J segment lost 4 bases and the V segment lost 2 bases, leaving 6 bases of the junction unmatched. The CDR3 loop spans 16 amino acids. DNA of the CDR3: TGCGCCAGCAGCTTAAGGCTGGGACAGGGGTACAATGAGCAGTTCTTC. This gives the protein CASSLRLGQGYNEQFF.

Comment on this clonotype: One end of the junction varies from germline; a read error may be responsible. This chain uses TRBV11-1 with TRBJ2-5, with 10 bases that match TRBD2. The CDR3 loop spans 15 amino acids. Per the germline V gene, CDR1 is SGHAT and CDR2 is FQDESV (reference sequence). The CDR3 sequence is CASSFVASGRETQYF. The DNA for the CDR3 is TGTGCCAGCAGCTTTGTGGCTAGCGGGAGAGAGACACAGTACTTC. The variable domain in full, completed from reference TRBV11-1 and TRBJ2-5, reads EAEVAQSPRYKITEKSQAVAFWCDPISGHATLYWYRQILGQGPELLVQFQDESVVDDSQLPKDRFSAERLKGVDSTLKIQPAELGDSAMYLCASSFVASGRETQYFGPGTRLLVL.

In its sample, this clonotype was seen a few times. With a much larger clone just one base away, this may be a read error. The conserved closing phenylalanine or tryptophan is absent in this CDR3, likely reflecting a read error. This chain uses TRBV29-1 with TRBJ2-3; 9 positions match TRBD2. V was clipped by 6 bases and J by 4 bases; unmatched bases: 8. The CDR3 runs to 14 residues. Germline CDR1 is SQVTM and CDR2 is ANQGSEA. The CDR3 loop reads CSVGASGRPDTQYS. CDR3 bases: TGCAGCGTGGGGGCCAGCGGGAGGCCAGATACGCAGTATTCT.

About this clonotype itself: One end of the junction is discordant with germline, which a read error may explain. CDR3 amino acids: CSAVPFPAREYNEQLF. The CDR3 bases are TGCAGTGCGGTCCCCTTCCCGGCACGTGAATACAATGAGCAGCTCTTC. This chain links TRBV20-1 with TRBJ2-1; no clear D. This CDR3 region has 16 residues. Germline values: CDR1 DFQATT, CDR2 SNEGSKA (reference sequence).

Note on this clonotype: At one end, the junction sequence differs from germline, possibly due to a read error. The CDR3 DNA reads TGTTCCAGCAGCCCAGGTGCGGGAACGGGGGATACGCAGTATTTT. It is translated as CSSSPGAGTGDTQYF. The chain is built from TRBV7-8 and TRBJ2-3, with D maybe TRBD2 (6 bases). The CDR3 runs 15 residues. Germline V gene lookup returns CDR1 SGHVS and CDR2 FQNEAQ.

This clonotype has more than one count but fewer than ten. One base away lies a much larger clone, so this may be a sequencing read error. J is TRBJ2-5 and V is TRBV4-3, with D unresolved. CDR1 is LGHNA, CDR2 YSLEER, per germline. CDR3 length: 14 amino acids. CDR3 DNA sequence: TGCGCCGGCAGCCAAGAGGAGTACTTGGAGACCCAGTACTTC. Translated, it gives CAGSQEEYLETQYF.

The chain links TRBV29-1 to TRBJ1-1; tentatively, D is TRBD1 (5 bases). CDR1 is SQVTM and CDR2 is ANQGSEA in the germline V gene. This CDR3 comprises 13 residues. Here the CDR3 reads CNIVRVGVTEAFF. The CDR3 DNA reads TGCAACATTGTTCGTGTGGGGGTTACTGAAGCTTTCTTT.

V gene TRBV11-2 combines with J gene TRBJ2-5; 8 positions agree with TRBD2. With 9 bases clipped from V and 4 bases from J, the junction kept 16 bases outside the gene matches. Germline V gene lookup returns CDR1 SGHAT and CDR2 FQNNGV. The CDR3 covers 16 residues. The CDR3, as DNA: TGTGCCAGTAGACAAACTCCAGGCGGGGGGAGAGAGACCCAGTACTTC. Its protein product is CASRQTPGGGRETQYF.